This T cell receptor (beta chain) came from a study of T cell repertoires in aging, cancer and after chemotherapy. The template was genomic DNA from peripheral blood, not RNA. Multiplex touch-down PCR with TRB-A/B primers amplified rearranged V-D-J TRB sequences. TCRdb re-analysed the multiplex PCR reads in MiXCR, keeping a single row per CDR3 protein. The sample lists thousands of distinct CDR3 sequences; 40% to 50% were seen once. As concerns this clonotype: Its antigen is not known.

Study-level findings and limits: Healthy donors lost TCR diversity with age mainly through richness, cancer patients through richness and evenness. Thymic emigration or peripheral T cell expansion may be impaired by lymphoid organ infiltration in hematological cancer.

The CDR3 runs 14 residues. Trimming cost V 4 bases and J 7 bases, with 14 bases left between them. Germline CDR1 reads LNHDA; CDR2 reads SQIVND (reference sequence). The specimen was blood. V and J are TRBV19 and TRBJ2-1, with D perhaps matching TRBD1 or TRBD2 (5 bases each). This receptor was identified in a human donor with a blood cancer. The CDR3 loop reads CASSKSGARNEQFF. The CDR3 DNA is TGTGCCAGTAGTAAGTCCGGGGCAAGAAATGAGCAGTTCTTC.